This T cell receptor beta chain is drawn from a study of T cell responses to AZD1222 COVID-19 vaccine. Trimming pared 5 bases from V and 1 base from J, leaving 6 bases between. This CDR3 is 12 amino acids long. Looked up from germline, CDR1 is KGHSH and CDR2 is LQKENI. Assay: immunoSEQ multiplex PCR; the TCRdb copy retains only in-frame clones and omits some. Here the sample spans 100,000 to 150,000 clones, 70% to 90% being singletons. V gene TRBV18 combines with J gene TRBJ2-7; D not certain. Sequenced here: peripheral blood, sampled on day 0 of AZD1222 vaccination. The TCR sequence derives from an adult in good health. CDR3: CASSNKSYEQYF. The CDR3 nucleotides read TGTGCCAGCTCAAACAAATCCTACGAGCAGTACTTC. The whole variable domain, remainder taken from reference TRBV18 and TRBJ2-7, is NAGVMQNPRHLVRRRGQEARLRCSPMKGHSHVYWYRQLPEEGLKFMVYLQKENIIDESGMPKERFSAEFPKEGPSILRIQQVVRGDSAAYFCASSNKSYEQYFGPGTRLTVT.